Given below is one TCR beta chain in context. It has no known antigen specificity. One base away there is no much larger clone; base qualities are not given. The library relied on the immunoSEQ multiplex PCR assay. The table was pulled from immuneACCESS by TCRdb, which kept in-frame rearrangements only. Such tables lose some clones; where checked, under half of the loss comes from unresolved V genes, and the rest has no known cause. Within this sample are about 64,000 clones, with roughly 90% of them counted one time only. About 4.9% of the sample is held by the ten biggest clonotypes. The data were obtained in a study of technical replicates of blood from several donors (dated by TCRdb to about 2017). This clonotype originated in a human donor in good health. Some clones in this sample may be carry-over from other donors' samples. What was sequenced was PBMCs.

The sequenced DNA is TGTGCCAGCAGCCGGCACCTGACAGGGTCCGTGGGCTACACCTTC. It is translated as CASSRHLTGSVGYTF. The chain is encoded by TRBV5-6 joined to TRBJ1-2; 7 bases in between match TRBD1. The V end gives up 4 bases and the J end 8 bases, leaving 14 bases in the junction not matched to a gene. Per the germline V gene, SGHDT is the CDR1 and YYEEEE is the CDR2. The CDR3 runs 15 amino acids, cysteine and phenylalanine included. The kept DNA is CDR3 alone, 45 bases in frame from the first base.